The subject of this entry is one T cell receptor (beta chain). As yet, its antigen is unknown. The sample comes from a study of long-term antiretroviral therapy in people with HIV. CDR3 length: 13 residues. The ends were cut back, 3 bases at V and 4 bases at J, with 8 bases in the middle. The germline CDR1 and CDR2 sequences are SGDLS and YYNGEE. Each contributor possessed a minimum of one pre-ART and a minimum of two post-ART PBMC samples. Before they underwent DNA extraction, samples held roughly 0.95-11 million cryopreserved PBMC. General study points: Samples were collected from about 2004 to 2018 under possibly less effective ART regimens. Neither ART adherence, viral resistance nor therapy changes were documented.

At survey level, the immunoSEQ assay was run in its v3.0 version. TCRdb keeps only in-frame clones here, not all; method: immunoSEQ multiplex PCR. The sample includes tens of thousands of clones, approximately 81% of them seen just once. The TCR sequence derives from a man aged 35 to 55 with HIV. V gene TRBV9 combines with J gene TRBJ1-5; D uncertain. The starting material was unsorted PBMCs, obtained less than 2.5 years after starting antiretroviral therapy. CDR3 residues: CASSAEDNQPQHF. In DNA, the CDR3 is TGTGCCAGCAGCGCCGAAGATAATCAGCCCCAGCATTTT.